The subject of this entry is one T cell receptor beta chain. In this sample, this clonotype turned up a few times. Its antigen remains undetermined. No quality values exist for individual bases; no much larger clone is one base distant. V lost 2 bases and J lost 6 bases, and the count of bases not matched to a germline gene is 7. Counted from cysteine to phenylalanine, this CDR3 has 15 amino acids. The sequence is cut down to CDR3 DNA, 45 bases in frame from base 1. CDR1 is given as SGHTA and CDR2 as FQGNSA, both from the germline V gene. This sample was included in a study of T-cell memory formation after mild COVID-19 (TCRdb year 2021). Regarding the study in general: TCR sequence clusters from the two donors were largely donor specific. T-cell clones expanding and contracting after mild COVID-19 in a couple of donors were tracked by longitudinal TCRalpha and TCRbeta repertoire sequencing. The cohort was made up of two young adult volunteers, one female and one male, who were previously healthy.

Ficoll-Paque density gradient centrifugation was used to isolate PBMCs. TCRdb names Illumina NovaSeq 6000 as the instrument used. TCRalpha and TCRbeta cDNA libraries were built by 5'RACE with constant-segment primers, adding sample barcodes and unique molecular identifiers. RNA was extracted from every sample with Trizol reagent. Library amplification was performed in two PCR steps, and a second sample barcode and Illumina TruSeq adapters were introduced in the second step. The libraries were sequenced on an Illumina NovaSeq using 2 x 150 bp paired-end reads. On the authors' methods: Demultiplexing of reads and collapsing into UMI-guided consensus sequences were performed with migec v1.2.7. Using mixcr v2.1.11, UMI consensuses were aligned to TRA and TRB V and J templates and then assembled into clonotypes. Clonotypes were classified as expanded or contracted when called significant by both edgeR and NoisET, with noise models trained on biological replicates. For edgeR calls, the thresholds were a false discovery rate-adjusted p below 0.01 and a log2 fold-change of 1. As an exploratory analysis of dynamics, max-normalized trajectories of the 1000 most abundant clonotypes were examined by PCA with hierarchical clustering. Separately sequenced CD4+ and CD8+ repertoires were used to assign the CD4 or CD8 phenotype of responding clones. The public sequencing data were trimmed at Q25 with fastp and processed into clonotypes with MiXCR by TCRdb, which kept only in-frame beta chains. Rows with a matching CDR3 protein are joined into one entry that keeps the most common DNA and genes. The V and J calls, along with clone size, are taken from TCRdb and not from the paper's own processing. The sample includes hundreds of thousands of distinct CDR3 sequences, with about 16% observed a single time. The top ten hold roughly 24% of the sample.

Overall study results and their limits: Contracting CD4+ clones were located mainly in the CM and EM memory subsets, whereas CD8+ clones were found to be enriched in EMRA. The study included only two mild cases, and larger cohorts that include severe cases with pre-infection samples were judged to be necessary. Some responding clones were detected in pre-infection memory, which suggested that pre-existing cross-reactive memory T cells had joined the SARS-CoV-2 response. SARS-CoV-2 specificity of the second-wave clones peaking on day 37 was not confirmed. Balanced CD4/CD8 phenotypes were observed for clones contracting from day 15 to 85, whereas a bias towards CD4+ was observed for a second wave of clones expanding from day 15 to 37.

This receptor was taken from a man in his late teens or twenties who had mild COVID-19 (a few samples of this study predate the infection). The sample titles of this study are shuffled in the database, so cell type and time point are left out; the donor was told from shared clones. The V and J genes are TRBV7-2 and TRBJ2-4; 7 bases in between match TRBD2. Sequenced material: PBMCs or a T cell subset sorted from them (not recorded which). The DNA sequence is TGTGCCAGCAGCTTATCATGGGCTAGCGGAAACATTCAGTACTTC. Protein translation: CASSLSWASGNIQYF.